This entry is about one T cell receptor beta chain. What it recognizes is unknown. Sequencing used immunoSEQ multiplex PCR; TCRdb keeps in-frame clones, though not all of them. The data contain under 60,000 clones, roughly 92% of them singletons. The data are from a study of OX40 agonist ivuxolimab in advanced cancers. The CDR3 spans 13 residues. The germline V and J ends were trimmed by 6 bases and 4 bases, with 12 bases remaining between them. From germline, CDR1 is MNHEY and CDR2 SMNVEV (reference sequence). The study, taken as a whole, reports: Dosing at 0.1 to 3.0 mg/kg was accompanied by clonal expansion of CD4+ and CD8+ blood T cells by week 6.

Sequencing was performed on CD4+ or CD8+ T cells sorted from blood, taken in a trial of the OX40 agonist ivuxolimab. This chain links TRBV27 with TRBJ2-5; either TRBD1 or TRBD2 may fit D (6 bases each). This receptor was taken from an adult with an advanced solid tumor such as melanoma, head and neck, liver or kidney cancer. CDR3 coding DNA: TGTGCCAGCAGACTCAGGGGAGGAGAGACCCAGTACTTC. Residues: CASRLRGGETQYF.